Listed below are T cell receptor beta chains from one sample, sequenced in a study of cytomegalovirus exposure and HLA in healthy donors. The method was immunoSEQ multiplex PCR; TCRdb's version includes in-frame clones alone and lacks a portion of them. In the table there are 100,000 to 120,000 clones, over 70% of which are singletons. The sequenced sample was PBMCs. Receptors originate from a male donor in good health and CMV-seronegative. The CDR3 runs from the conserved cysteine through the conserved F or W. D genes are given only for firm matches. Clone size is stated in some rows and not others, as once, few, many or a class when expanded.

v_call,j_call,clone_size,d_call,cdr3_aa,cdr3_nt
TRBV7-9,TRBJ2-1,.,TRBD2,CASSPLAGGANEQFF,TGTGCCAGCAGCCCGCTAGCGGGAGGAGCAAATGAGCAGTTCTTC
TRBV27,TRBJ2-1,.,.,CASSFVGGGGAYNEQFF,TGTGCCAGCAGTTTTGTAGGAGGCGGAGGCGCCTACAATGAGCAGTTCTTC
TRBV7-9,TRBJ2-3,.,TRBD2,CASSLFGSGEGTQYF,TGTGCCAGCAGCTTATTCGGCAGCGGGGAAGGTACGCAGTATTTT
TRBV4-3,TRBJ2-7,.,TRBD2,CASSQLAGMEQYF,TGCGCCAGCAGCCAATTAGCGGGAATGGAGCAGTACTTC
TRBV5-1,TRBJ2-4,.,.,CASSLSWPRGAKNIQYF,TGCGCCAGCAGCTTGAGTTGGCCAAGGGGAGCCAAAAACATTCAGTACTTC
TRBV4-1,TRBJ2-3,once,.,CASGLTDTQYF,TGCGCCAGCGGGCTCACAGATACGCAGTATTTT
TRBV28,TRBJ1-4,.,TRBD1,CASSLTGDEKLFF,TGTGCCAGCAGTCTGACAGGGGATGAAAAACTGTTTTTT
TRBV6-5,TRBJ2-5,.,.,CASSYGPTTQETQYF,TGTGCCAGCAGTTACGGCCCAACAACCCAAGAGACCCAGTACTTC
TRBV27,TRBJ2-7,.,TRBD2,CASSPQLAGVSEQYF,TGTGCCAGCAGCCCGCAACTAGCGGGAGTGAGCGAGCAGTACTTC
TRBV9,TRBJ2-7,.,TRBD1,CASSESGQGYEQYF,TGTGCCAGCAGCGAATCCGGACAGGGCTACGAGCAGTACTTC
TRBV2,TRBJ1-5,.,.,CASREDSNQPQHF,TGTGCCAGCAGGGAGGATAGCAATCAGCCCCAGCATTTT
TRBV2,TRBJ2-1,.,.,CASRRESGAHNEQFF,TGTGCCAGCAGAAGAGAGAGTGGGGCCCACAATGAGCAGTTCTTC
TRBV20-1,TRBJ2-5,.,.,CSALVRETQYF,TGCAGTGCTCTCGTGCGAGAGACCCAGTACTTC
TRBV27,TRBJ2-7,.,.,CASSLFRGSPYEQYF,TGTGCCAGCAGTTTGTTCAGGGGCTCTCCCTACGAGCAGTACTTC
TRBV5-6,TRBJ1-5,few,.,CASSLAGTRSNQPQHF,TGTGCCAGCAGCTTGGCCGGGACACGAAGCAATCAGCCCCAGCATTTT
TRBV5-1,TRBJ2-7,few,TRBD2,CASTAGAGGPSSHYEQYF,TGCGCCAGCACTGCGGGAGCGGGAGGGCCGAGCTCTCACTACGAGCAGTACTTC
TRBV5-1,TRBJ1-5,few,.,CASSWTGTGDQPQHF,TGCGCCAGCAGCTGGACCGGGACGGGGGATCAGCCCCAGCATTTT
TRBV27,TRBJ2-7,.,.,CASSTRLSSYEQYF,TGTGCCAGCAGTACTAGGTTGAGCTCCTACGAGCAGTACTTC
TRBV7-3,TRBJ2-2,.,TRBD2,CASSLRREGKFTGELFF,TGTGCCAGCAGCTTAAGGCGGGAGGGAAAATTCACCGGGGAGCTGTTTTTT
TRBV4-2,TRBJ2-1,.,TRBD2,CASMLTSGNNEQFF,TGTGCCAGCATGCTGACTAGCGGGAACAATGAGCAGTTCTTC
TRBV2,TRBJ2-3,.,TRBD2,CASSLELRGLAVSTDTQYF,TGTGCCAGCAGCCTTGAACTCCGCGGACTAGCGGTGAGCACAGATACGCAGTATTTT
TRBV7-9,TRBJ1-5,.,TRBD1,CASSQLGGTQHF,TGTGCCAGCAGCCAACTAGGGGGCACCCAGCATTTT
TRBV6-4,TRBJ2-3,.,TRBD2,CASSVRTSGRDTQYF,TGTGCCAGCAGTGTGCGGACTAGCGGGAGGGATACGCAGTATTTT
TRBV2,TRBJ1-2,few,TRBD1,CASTRLRTGGYGYTF,TGTGCCAGCACTCGCCTCAGGACAGGGGGGTATGGCTACACCTTC
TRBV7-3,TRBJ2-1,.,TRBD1,CASSLGQGGPSYNEQFF,TGTGCCAGCAGCCTCGGACAGGGTGGTCCGTCCTACAATGAGCAGTTCTTC
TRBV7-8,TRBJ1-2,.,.,CASSLVYEGYTF,TGTGCCAGCAGCTTAGTTTATGAGGGCTACACCTTC
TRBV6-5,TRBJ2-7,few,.,CASSYSGQSRSEQYF,TGTGCCAGCAGTTACTCAGGCCAGTCGAGGAGTGAGCAGTACTTC
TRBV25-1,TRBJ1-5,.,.,CASSEAGRFQPQHF,TGTGCCAGCAGTGAGGCAGGCCGATTCCAGCCCCAGCATTTT
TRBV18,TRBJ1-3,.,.,CASSPQGSRITIYF,TGTGCCAGCTCACCCCAGGGATCCCGAATCACCATATATTTT
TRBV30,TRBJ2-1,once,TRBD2,CAWRGGEPGAYNEQFF,TGTGCCTGGAGGGGGGGGGAACCGGGAGCCTACAATGAGCAGTTCTTC
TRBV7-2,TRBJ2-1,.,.,CASSSERDTYNEQFF,TGTGCCAGCAGCTCGGAGAGGGACACCTACAATGAGCAGTTCTTC
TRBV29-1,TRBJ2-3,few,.,CSVDPGSDTQYF,TGCAGCGTTGACCCGGGATCAGATACGCAGTATTTT
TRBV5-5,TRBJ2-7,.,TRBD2,CASSGNLAGAAEQYF,TGTGCCAGCAGCGGAAATCTAGCGGGAGCCGCAGAGCAGTACTTC
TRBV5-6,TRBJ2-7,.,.,CASTPGTGAGLEQYF,TGTGCCAGCACCCCCGGAACAGGTGCCGGTCTCGAGCAGTACTTC
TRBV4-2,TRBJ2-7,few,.,CASSQGDSSYEQYF,TGTGCCAGCAGCCAAGGAGACAGCTCCTACGAGCAGTACTTC
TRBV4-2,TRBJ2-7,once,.,CASKDEVWSYEQYF,TGTGCCAGCAAAGACGAGGTGTGGTCCTACGAGCAGTACTTC
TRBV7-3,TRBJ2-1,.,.,CASSLNPRGSSYNEQFF,TGTGCCAGCAGCTTAAATCCAAGGGGGAGCTCCTACAATGAGCAGTTCTTC
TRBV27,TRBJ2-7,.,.,CASSLSPPRDYEQYF,TGTGCCAGCAGTTTATCCCCCCCCCGGGACTACGAGCAGTACTTC
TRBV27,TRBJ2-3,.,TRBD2,CASSITSARTDTQYF,TGTGCCAGCAGTATCACTAGCGCCAGGACAGATACGCAGTATTTT
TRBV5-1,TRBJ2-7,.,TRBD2,CASSLGTSEFYEQYF,TGCGCCAGCAGCTTGGGGACTAGCGAGTTCTACGAGCAGTACTTC
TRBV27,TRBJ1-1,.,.,CASSTYRENTEAFF,TGTGCCAGCAGTACGTACAGGGAGAACACTGAAGCTTTCTTT
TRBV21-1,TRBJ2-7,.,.,CASSKGSYEQYF,TGTGCCAGCAGCAAGGGGAGCTACGAGCAGTACTTC
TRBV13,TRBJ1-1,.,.,CASSLGRGALTEAFF,TGTGCCAGCAGCTTAGGCAGGGGCGCCCTCACTGAAGCTTTCTTT
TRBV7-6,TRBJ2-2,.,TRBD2,CASHGTSGVNGELFF,TGTGCCAGCCACGGGACTAGCGGGGTAAACGGGGAGCTGTTTTTT
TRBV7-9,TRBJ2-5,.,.,CASSLDTVGVWETQYF,TGTGCCAGCAGCTTAGATACAGTGGGAGTTTGGGAGACCCAGTACTTC
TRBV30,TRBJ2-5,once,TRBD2,CAWSDRSWGSGSETQYF,TGTGCCTGGAGCGACCGATCCTGGGGTAGCGGGAGTGAGACCCAGTACTTC
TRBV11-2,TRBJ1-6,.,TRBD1,CASSPRTGGGSPLHF,TGTGCCAGCAGCCCACGGACAGGGGGCGGTTCACCCCTCCACTTT
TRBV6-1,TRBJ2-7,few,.,CASRIHYNEQYF,TGTGCCAGCAGAATACACTACAACGAGCAGTACTTC
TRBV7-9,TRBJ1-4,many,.,CASSPTQRTNEKLFF,TGTGCCAGCAGCCCCACCCAGAGGACTAATGAAAAACTGTTTTTT
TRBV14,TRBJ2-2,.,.,CASSRGLAGELFF,TGTGCCAGCAGCCGAGGTTTGGCCGGGGAGCTGTTTTTT
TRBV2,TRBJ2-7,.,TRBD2,CASSEASGKVNEQYF,TGTGCCAGCAGTGAGGCTAGCGGGAAAGTTAACGAGCAGTACTTC
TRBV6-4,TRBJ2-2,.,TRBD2,CASRLAGEGAGELFF,TGTGCCAGCAGACTAGCGGGAGAAGGGGCCGGGGAGCTGTTTTTT
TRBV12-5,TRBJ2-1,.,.,CASALGEAGPYNEQFF,TGTGCTAGTGCCCTGGGGGAGGCGGGACCGTACAATGAGCAGTTCTTC
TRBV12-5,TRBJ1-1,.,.,CASGWGGNTEAFF,TGTGCTAGTGGTTGGGGGGGAAACACTGAAGCTTTCTTT
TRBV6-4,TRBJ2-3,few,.,CASSRTGGADTQYF,TGTGCCAGCAGTCGGACAGGAGGGGCAGATACGCAGTATTTT
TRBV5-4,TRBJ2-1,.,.,CASLPGGEYNEQFF,TGTGCCAGCTTGCCTGGCGGGGAATACAATGAGCAGTTCTTC